The source of this TCR beta chain is a study of T cells after yellow fever vaccination. Study-level findings and limits: Researchers cautioned that FACS-sorted repertoires could harbor abundant clonotypes contaminating from the bulk population. Most primary-vaccination clones recurred post-booster (about 96% CD4, 88% CD8).

Turning to this clonotype: Its antigen is unknown. Possible read error: a much larger clone is one base away.

The germline V gene encodes CDR1 KGHDR and CDR2 SFDVKD. Trimming removed 3 bases at V and 5 bases at J, with 13 bases between. This CDR3 is built from 15 residues. Conversion of TCR transcripts into cDNA relied on 5'RACE template switching, which added a universal primer site and UMIs. TCRdb called the 5' RACE reads again in MiXCR, with one record for every CDR3 protein. The sample lists tens of thousands of distinct CDR3 sequences, over 6% occurring once. V is TRBV24-1 and J is TRBJ2-1; the D gene is possibly TRBD1 (6 bases). The origin of this receptor is a man between 18 and 35 years old who received the YFV17D yellow fever vaccine. The input for sequencing was CD8+ T cells sorted from PBMCs, taken about 41 days after the first yellow fever vaccination. The CDR3 sequence: CATSDRGRGDNEQFF. The CDR3 coding sequence is TGTGCCACCAGTGATCGGGGCAGGGGCGACAATGAGCAGTTCTTC.